The entry that follows covers one T cell receptor beta chain sequence. The antigen is unknown. The sample belongs to a study of T cells expressing NK-cell markers. The germline CDR1 and CDR2 sequences are ENHRY and SYGVKD. The CDR3 loop spans 15 amino acids. Study-level points and caveats: Of the CD8+ T cell pool in 5 to 7 donors, about 1.0-8% was accounted for by dominant NKG2C+ clonotypes. It remained uncertain whether the expanded NKG2C+ T cell clones were specific for HCMV antigens.

TCRdb processed the 5' RACE reads again and assigns one entry to each CDR3 protein, with no DNA. The sample totals about 460,000 distinct CDR3 sequences. The V and J genes are TRBV10-3 and TRBJ2-2; the D call from TCRdb, TRBD2, cannot be confirmed without DNA. This TCR was recovered from a woman aged 50 to 60 in good health. Material for sequencing was blood T cells: a sorted CD56 or NKG2C T cell subset, CD4+ or CD8+ T cells, or bulk PBMC T cells (not recorded which). The CDR3 loop is CAISQTSENTGELFF.